The next 4 T cell receptor beta chains were all read from a single sample in a study of early T cells in non-severe SARS-CoV-2 infection. Each CDR3 protein gets one entry after TCRdb re-called the 5' RACE reads with MiXCR. Of around 81,000 distinct CDR3 sequences in the sample, more than 13% are singletons; the top ten hold approximately 9.9%. Sequencing was performed on whole blood. The receptors derive from an adult who was a healthcare worker with PCR-confirmed SARS-CoV-2 infection or an uninfected control (not recorded which).

The V and J genes are TRBV6-5 and TRBJ2-3; a possible D gene is TRBD1 (5 bases). V lost 6 bases, J lost 8 bases, and 9 bases lay in between. This CDR3 has 11 amino acids. Germline values: CDR1 MNHEY, CDR2 SVGAGI. DNA of the CDR3: TGTGCCAGCAGGATCCAGGGTACGCAGTATTTT. Translation gives CASRIQGTQYF.

This clonotype occurred a few times. V is TRBV2 and J is TRBJ2-1; a weak D match, TRBD2 (6 bases). Germline V gene lookup returns CDR1 SNHLY and CDR2 FYNNEI. This CDR3 has 12 amino acids. Here the CDR3 reads CAKTSSYNEQFF. For the CDR3, the DNA is TGTGCTAAGACTAGCTCCTACAATGAGCAGTTCTTC.

This clonotype was found a few times. CDR3 DNA sequence: TGTGCCAGCAGCGGGAGGGACACCACCTACGAGCAGTACTTC. It specifies CASSGRDTTYEQYF. J is TRBJ2-7 and V is TRBV28; 8 nucleotides match TRBD2. The CDR3 totals 14 residues. V lost 6 bases, J lost 2 bases, and 6 bases stayed unmatched. The germline V gene has CDR1 MDHEN and CDR2 SYDVKM.

This clonotype appeared many times. V gene TRBV6-5 combines with J gene TRBJ1-6, with 8 bases that match TRBD1. The CDR3 has 14 amino acids. Germline trimming cut 4 bases from V and 10 bases from J; bases unmatched to any gene: 6. From germline, CDR1 is MNHEY and CDR2 SVGAGI. CDR3 coding DNA: TGTGCCAGCAGTTCAAACAGGGGGGGGTCACCCCTCCACTTT. Translated: CASSSNRGGSPLHF.